This T cell receptor (beta chain) is drawn from a study of control samples from healthy donors and cancer patients. Method: immunoSEQ multiplex PCR; TCRdb's copy keeps in-frame clones and lacks some. In all, the sample yields 150,000 to 200,000 clones. The CDR3 loop spans 14 amino acids. The germline CDR1 and CDR2 sequences are SGHRS and YFSETQ. V dropped 2 bases and J dropped 3 bases, with 11 bases sitting between them. The sample comprised blood. This receptor was obtained from a woman in her 30s in good health. The chain is built from TRBV5-1 and TRBJ1-1; unclear D gene. The CDR3 is CASSFLTWDTEAFF. The DNA of the CDR3 is TGCGCCAGCAGCTTTCTTACCTGGGACACTGAAGCTTTCTTT.